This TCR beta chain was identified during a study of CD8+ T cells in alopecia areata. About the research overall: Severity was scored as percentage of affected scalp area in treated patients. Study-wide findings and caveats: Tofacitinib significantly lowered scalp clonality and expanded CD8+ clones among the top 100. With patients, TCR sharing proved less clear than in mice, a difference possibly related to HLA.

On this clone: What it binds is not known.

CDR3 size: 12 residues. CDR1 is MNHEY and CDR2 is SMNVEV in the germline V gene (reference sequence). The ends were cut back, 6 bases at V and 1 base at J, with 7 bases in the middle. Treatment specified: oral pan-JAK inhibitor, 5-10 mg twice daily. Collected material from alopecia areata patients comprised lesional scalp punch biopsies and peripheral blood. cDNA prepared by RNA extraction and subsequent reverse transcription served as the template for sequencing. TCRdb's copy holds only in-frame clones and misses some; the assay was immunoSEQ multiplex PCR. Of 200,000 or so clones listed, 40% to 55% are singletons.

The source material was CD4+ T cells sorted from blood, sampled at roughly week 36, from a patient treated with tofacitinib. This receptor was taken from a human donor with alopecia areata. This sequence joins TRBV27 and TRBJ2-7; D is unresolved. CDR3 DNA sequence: TGTGCCAGCAGGAAGGGTTCCTACGAGCAGTACTTC. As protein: CASRKGSYEQYF.